This T cell receptor beta chain came from a study of siplizumab effects on memory and regulatory T cells (dated by TCRdb to 2018 to 2020). For the study in its entirety: The effect of the anti-CD2 antibody siplizumab on alloreactive T-cell subsets was examined in allogeneic mixed lymphocyte reactions constructed from human PBMCs.

The library came from the immunoSEQ multiplex PCR assay. Around 10^5 TCR templates per sample were assayed by the deep sequencing platform. Genomic DNA extracted from sorted T cells was used for TCRbeta CDR3 sequencing. For the original study's pipeline: The R programming language was used for clonal analysis of the TCRbeta CDR3 data. Comparing unstimulated samples against CFSE-low samples taken after the reaction was how alloreactive CD4+ and CD8+ clones were defined. Alloreactive CD4+ clones were assigned to regulatory or non-regulatory origin by matching sequences to sorted unstimulated Treg and non-Treg repertoires. Held by TCRdb, this immuneACCESS table contains in-frame sequences only and omits some clones. Under half of the omission traces to an unresolved V gene where checked; the cause of the rest is unknown. V and J calls and clone size are as listed in that table; D and trimming were resolved from the DNA. This sample holds some 110,000 clones; approximately 94% were observed only once. Roughly 1.7% of the sample rests with the top ten.

The CDR3 runs 14 residues from the cysteine to the phenylalanine. Only the CDR3 DNA stays, 42 bases, in frame from base 1. CDR1 and CDR2 are drawn from the germline V gene: SGHVS, FNYEAQ. From V the trimming removes 5 bases and from J it removes 3 bases, while the gene matches leave 3 bases of the junction unaccounted for. For this clone: Its antigen remains unidentified. No base quality information exists; no much larger clone differs at one position.

Points the paper makes about the study in general: Of the alloreactive CD4+ clones that could be mapped, the Treg-derived share averaged roughly 69% with siplizumab compared with roughly 25% in control reactions. For roughly 75-96% of proliferating CD4+ or CD8+ clones, no naive or memory phenotype could be assigned. The cumulative frequency of alloreactive sequences traceable to unstimulated CD4+ memory T cells was significantly reduced by siplizumab. Greater diversity appeared to be present in unstimulated naive T cells than in memory T cells, and a substantial contribution to the alloresponse seemed to be made by naive cells. Sequences below about 10^-5 frequency were poorly captured, so only a minor fraction of alloreactive clones could be mapped to unstimulated subsets. No functional confirmation was obtained for the suppressive function of proliferating Tregs from siplizumab cultures.

Sorted unstimulated T cells and proliferating T cells recovered from mixed lymphocyte reactions underwent TCRbeta CDR3 sequencing. Fresh whole blood from fewer than 11 HLA-typed healthy donors was used to isolate PBMCs. To map where alloreactive clones came from, CD4+ non-regulatory T cells in the unstimulated state were FACS-sorted. The sequence was obtained from a human donor in good health. The sequenced material came from non-Treg CD4+ T cells sorted from blood. Reading the label with the study, this specimen's cell subset or site is: FACS-sorted unstimulated CD4+ non-regulatory T cells. This sequence uses TRBV7-6 and TRBJ2-2, with 7 junctional bases fitting TRBD1. The CDR3 amino acid sequence is: CASSLQGHTGELFF. In nucleotide form, the sequence is TGTGCCAGCAGCCTACAGGGGCACACCGGGGAGCTGTTTTTT.